This T cell receptor (beta chain) was identified in a study of shared clonotypes between healthy human individuals. As concerns this clone: No antigen is known for it.

Genomic DNA (from each subset) was split evenly across several immunoSEQ plates. Replicate PCRs for sorted subsets used approximately 220 ng DNA; this equaled 25,000 to 30,000 T cell genomes. Data came from immunoSEQ multiplex PCR; TCRdb stores just in-frame clones and leaves some out. Counted here are millions of clones, over 85% occurring once; the ten biggest clones make up roughly 0.13%. Study-wide results and caveats: Sequencing depth was expected to affect clonotype sharing among donors. Shared clonotypes: roughly 4.7% naive CD4, around 3.4% naive CD8, about 2.2% memory CD4, about 0.41% memory CD8.

This clonotype was sampled from a man between 18 and 35 years old in good health. Sequenced: naive CD4+ T cells sorted from blood. The subset was: CD45RA+ positively selected.

The CDR3 DNA reads as TGCGCCAGCAGCTTTCAAGGAGCCACCTACGAGCAGTACTTC. This translates into CASSFQGATYEQYF. The chain links TRBV5-1 to TRBJ2-7; D not resolved. The CDR3 contains 14 residues. Trimming left V 2 bases short and J 2 bases short, with 11 bases between. Germline CDR1 is SGHRS and CDR2 is YFSETQ. Looking up the rest from reference TRBV5-1 and TRBJ2-7 gives the full variable domain: KAGVTQTPRYLIKTRGQQVTLSCSPISGHRSVSWYQQTPGQGLQFLFEYFSETQRNKGNFPGRFSGRQFSNSRSEMNVSTLELGDSALYLCASSFQGATYEQYFGPGTRLTVT.